This T cell receptor (beta chain) was sequenced for a study of identical twins. Study-level points and caveats: One should note that invariant MAIT and iNKT cells could partly confound zero-insertion analyses. High-abundance cord blood beta clonotypes had fewer insertions; memory repertoires showed none. Some out-of-frame alpha sequences were shared by twins, and these showed excess low generation probability.

The V gene lost 3 bases and the J gene lost 4 bases, with 10 bases spanning the gap. Germline V lookup: CDR1 MDHEN, CDR2 SYDVKM. The CDR3 runs to 14 residues. From the 5' RACE reads, TCRdb called clonotypes with MiXCR, one entry per CDR3 protein. The profile shows a few hundred thousand distinct CDR3 sequences, about 15% of them singletons. Comments on this clonotype: Antigen: not known.

The same data also went into a second study, on yellow fever vaccine responses in identical twins.

Sample: CD4+ T cells sorted from blood. The J gene is TRBJ2-4, the V gene TRBV28; no clear D. The origin of this receptor is a woman younger than 35 in good health. DNA of the CDR3: TGTGCCAGCAGTTTTTTCGGAACGAAAAACATTCAGTACTTC. This sequence encodes CASSFFGTKNIQYF. The variable domain in full, with the rest retrieved from reference TRBV28 and TRBJ2-4, is DVKVTQSSRYLVKRTGEKVFLECVQDMDHENMFWYRQDPGLGLRLIYFSYDVKMKEKGDIPEGYSVSREKKERFSLILESASTNQTSMYLCASSFFGTKNIQYFGAGTRLSVL.